One sample yielded the 31 T cell receptor beta chains listed below, sequenced in a study of T-cell reconstitution after alpha-beta-depleted transplantation in children. Unique molecular identifiers were built into the TCRbeta library. TCRdb recomputed calls from the PCR reads with MiXCR, one row per CDR3 protein. The sample lists some 640,000 distinct CDR3 sequences; approximately 17% were seen once. Sequences were derived from PBMCs from the stem cell graft donor, sampled from the stem cell graft. Source of these receptors: a human donor who donated a stem cell graft to a child with acute myeloid leukemia.

This clonotype was counted ten times or more. The rearrangement links TRBV7-2 to TRBJ1-1; D not certain. The V gene lost 1 base and the J gene lost 4 bases, with 7 bases spanning the gap. The CDR3 contains 13 residues. The V gene's germline CDR1 is SGHTA and CDR2 FQGNSA. CDR3 DNA: TGTGCCAGCAGCTTAGGGATGGGCACTGAAGCTTTCTTT. Protein: CASSLGMGTEAFF.

The sample holds a few counts of this clonotype. V and J are TRBV12-3 or TRBV12-4 and TRBJ1-2; possible D gene TRBD1, 6 bases. The CDR3 sequence is 14 residues long. Trimming stripped 7 bases from V and 2 bases from J, with 14 bases between. CDR3 sequence: CASNPTGPNYGYTF. CDR3 DNA: TGTGCCAGCAATCCAACAGGGCCAAACTATGGCTACACCTTC.

This chain links TRBV7-9 with TRBJ2-5; a possible D gene is TRBD1 (5 bases). The CDR3 has 15 residues. Trimming stripped 5 bases from V and 3 bases from J, with 16 bases between. CDR1 SEHNR and CDR2 FQNEAQ come from the germline V gene (reference sequence). In DNA, the CDR3 is TGTGCCAGCAGCATCAGAGGCCAAGGGGAAGAGACCCAGTACTTC. Its translation: CASSIRGQGEETQYF.

This clonotype was detected ten times or more. V and J are TRBV20-1 and TRBJ2-3; D is unclear. The CDR3 is made up of 15 amino acids. Germline V CDR1 and CDR2: DFQATT, SNEGSKA (reference sequence). Trimming shortened V by 0 bases and J by 4 bases, and 14 bases separated the two germline ends. The DNA of the CDR3 is TGCAGTGCTAGAGATCCGGGCAATTGGGCAGATACGCAGTATTTT. It translates to CSARDPGNWADTQYF.

This chain joins TRBV3-1 and TRBJ2-1, with D possibly being TRBD2 (6 bases). V was cut by 4 bases and J by 3 bases, with 19 bases left in between. CDR1 is LGHDT and CDR2 is YNNKEL in the germline V gene (reference sequence). CDR3 size: 17 residues. This chain's CDR3 is CASSREVGRRGYNEQFF. The CDR3 DNA follows: TGTGCCAGCAGCCGGGAAGTCGGCAGGCGGGGCTACAATGAGCAGTTCTTC.

This clonotype was observed a handful of times. The rearrangement joins TRBV6-1 to TRBJ2-5; D could derive from TRBD1 or TRBD2 (5 bases each). The V and J ends lost 8 bases and 3 bases respectively, with 13 bases between them. Per germline, CDR1 MNHNS and CDR2 SASEGT. The CDR3 length is 13 residues. The CDR3 DNA is TGTGCCAGCGGCCGGGGCTCGAAAGAGACCCAGTACTTC. Protein: CASGRGSKETQYF.

CDR3 in DNA: TGCGCCAGCAGCCACAGGGGGCAAACGGGAGTAGATACGCAGTATTTT. The encoded protein is CASSHRGQTGVDTQYF. The chain couples TRBV5-1 to TRBJ2-3; 9 positions match TRBD1. With V trimmed by 4 bases and J by 5 bases, 11 bases remained unmatched. Germline CDR1 reads SGHRS; CDR2 reads YFSETQ. This CDR3 contains 16 residues.

This clonotype was observed a handful of times. The chain employs TRBV7-9 and TRBJ2-7; the D gene could be TRBD1 or TRBD2 (7 bases each). V lost 1 base, J lost 4 bases, and 20 bases lay in between. The CDR3 length is 17 residues. CDR1 SEHNR and CDR2 FQNEAQ come from the germline V gene (reference sequence). The CDR3, as DNA: TGTGCCAGCAGCTTAGGGCTGAGACAGGGAGGGGTTTACGAGCAGTACTTC. Protein product: CASSLGLRQGGVYEQYF.

This clonotype was recorded many times. The V and J genes are TRBV20-1 and TRBJ2-7; TRBD1 aligns across 7 bases. Germline V gene lookup returns CDR1 DFQATT and CDR2 SNEGSKA (reference sequence). Losses at the gene ends were 3 bases for V and 3 bases for J; bases not matched to a gene: 11. The CDR3 sequence is 15 residues long. This CDR3 is CSASPQGPRDYEQYF. In DNA form, the CDR3 reads TGCAGTGCTAGCCCACAGGGGCCTCGCGACTACGAGCAGTACTTC.

V and J are TRBV7-8 and TRBJ2-3; 7 bases align to TRBD2. There are 17 residues in the CDR3. Looked up from germline, CDR1 is SGHVS and CDR2 is FQNEAQ. Trimming took 3 bases from V and 0 from J; bases not matched to a gene: 9. CDR3 sequence reads: CASSFQRHSGSTDTQYF. The CDR3 DNA reads TGTGCCAGCAGCTTCCAACGCCATAGCGGGAGCACAGATACGCAGTATTTT.

This clonotype was recorded a few times. This chain connects TRBV7-6 to TRBJ2-3; D is possibly TRBD2 (6 bases). The CDR3 spans 16 residues. V gave up 1 base and J gave up 4 bases, with 15 bases separating them. Germline V gene data show CDR1 as SGHVS and CDR2 as FNYEAQ. The CDR3 coding sequence is TGTGCCAGCAGCTTAGTTGAGGGGCGGGGTGCAGATACGCAGTATTTT. Translated: CASSLVEGRGADTQYF.

There are many counts of this clonotype. This rearrangement joins TRBV29-1 to TRBJ2-1; D gene ambiguous. Germline CDR1 SQVTM, CDR2 ANQGSEA. The CDR3 totals 15 residues. V was cut by 7 bases and J by 0 bases, with 16 bases left in between. CDR3 DNA sequence: TGCAGCGCCTCGCGCTGGCAAAGCTCCTACAATGAGCAGTTCTTC. Encoded protein: CSASRWQSSYNEQFF.

This chain uses TRBV7-2 with TRBJ1-1; a possible D gene is TRBD1 (6 bases). The CDR3 extends over 14 amino acids. The V end lost 4 bases, the J end lost 3 bases, and 12 bases lay between the germline ends. Germline V gene data show CDR1 as SGHTA and CDR2 as FQGNSA. The CDR3 nucleotides are TGTGCCAGCAGCTCGTCAGGGGCTCACACTGAAGCTTTCTTT. This translates into CASSSSGAHTEAFF.

This clonotype appeared a few times. J is TRBJ2-2 and V is TRBV20-1; the match to TRBD2 covers 15 bases. Trimming at V came to 0 bases and at J to 3 bases, leaving 5 bases not matched to a gene. CDR1 and CDR2 (germline): DFQATT, SNEGSKA (reference sequence). The CDR3 contains 18 residues. Written as DNA, the CDR3 is TGCAGTGCTAGAGACTGGACTAGCGGGGGGGCGGACACCGGGGAGCTGTTTTTT. Translation gives CSARDWTSGGADTGELFF.

This clonotype showed up many times. This chain connects TRBV29-1 to TRBJ2-2, with TRBD2 matching over 7 bases. CDR3 length: 14 amino acids. Germline CDR1 and CDR2: SQVTM and ANQGSEA. The V gene end was trimmed by 7 bases and the J gene end by 0 bases; junction bases not matched to a gene: 5. The DNA for the CDR3 is TGCAGCGCCCCCCGGGGGGCGAACACCGGGGAGCTGTTTTTT. Translating gives CSAPRGANTGELFF.

This clonotype came up many times. The rearrangement uses TRBV20-1 and TRBJ2-3, with D tentatively TRBD1 (5 bases). The CDR3 has 15 amino acids. CDR1 and CDR2 (germline): DFQATT, SNEGSKA (reference sequence). The V gene lost 3 bases and the J gene lost 5 bases, with 18 bases spanning the gap. Here the CDR3 DNA reads TGCAGTGCTAGCACTTCAGGGTCTAAGGGAGATACGCAGTATTTT. Protein product: CSASTSGSKGDTQYF.

This clonotype has more than one count but fewer than ten. The V gene is TRBV7-2, the J gene TRBJ1-3; D uncertain. CDR1 and CDR2 (germline): SGHTA, FQGNSA. The length of the CDR3 is 14 residues. V gave up 3 bases and J gave up 0 bases, with 6 bases separating them. This CDR3 is CASSFPSSGNTIYF. CDR3 DNA: TGTGCCAGCAGCTTTCCAAGCTCTGGAAACACCATATATTTT.

Remarks on this clonotype: This may be a read error: a much more frequent sequence differs by one nucleotide. This sequence joins TRBV20-1 and TRBJ1-1; tentatively, D is TRBD1 (6 bases). Germline V CDR1 and CDR2: DFQATT, SNEGSKA (reference sequence). The CDR3 sequence is 15 residues long. CDR3 residues: CCAGEATGVNTEAFF. DNA for the CDR3: TGCTGTGCTGGAGAGGCGACAGGCGTGAACACTGAAGCTTTCTTT.

This clonotype was counted only a few times. The J gene is TRBJ1-1, the V gene TRBV6-5; D perhaps matches TRBD1 (5 bases). This CDR3 region has 12 residues. Germline loops: CDR1 MNHEY, CDR2 SVGAGI. Trimming cost V 5 bases and J 14 bases, with 18 bases left between them. CDR3 nucleotides: TGTGCCAGCAGTCCACCCGGGGGTTGGGGGTTCTTT. Translated, it gives CASSPPGGWGFF.

In regard to this clonotype: A read error may explain this, as a much larger clone is one base away. The rearrangement uses TRBV5-5 and TRBJ2-1; D may be TRBD1 (6 bases). This CDR3 region has 13 residues. Per the germline V gene, CDR1 is SGHKS and CDR2 is YYEKEE (reference sequence). The CDR3 reads CASSSQGHNGQFF. The DNA for the CDR3 is TGTGCCAGCAGCTCACAGGGACACAATGGGCAGTTCTTC.

The rearrangement links TRBV13 to TRBJ1-3, with a weak D call TRBD1 (5 bases). In germline, CDR1 is PRHDT, CDR2 FYEKMQ (reference sequence). V was cut by 1 base and J by 3 bases, with 13 bases left in between. The CDR3 has 16 residues. CDR3 region: CASSLEGSQIGNTIYF. Here the CDR3 DNA reads TGTGCCAGCAGCTTAGAGGGGTCGCAAATTGGAAACACCATATATTTT.

Ten or more counts support this clonotype. The J gene is TRBJ1-1, the V gene TRBV20-1; D uncertain. In germline, CDR1 is DFQATT, CDR2 SNEGSKA (reference sequence). This CDR3 has 11 residues. The CDR3 loop reads CRGNLGTEAFF. CDR3 DNA: TGCAGGGGTAACTTGGGGACTGAAGCTTTCTTT.

This clonotype was counted at least ten times. A junction end diverges from the germline sequence, so it may reflect a read error. J is TRBJ1-1 and V is TRBV29-1, with TRBD1 as a possible D gene (5 bases). Germline V gene data show CDR1 as SQVTM and CDR2 as ANQGSEA. This CDR3 region has 12 residues. The CDR3 DNA reads as TGTTCTGCTCTTAGGGGTGAGCGAGAAGCTTTCTTT. Amino acid sequence: CSALRGEREAFF.

This clonotype came up many times. V gene TRBV20-1 combines with J gene TRBJ1-5; D gene unclear. Germline CDR1 and CDR2: DFQATT and SNEGSKA (reference sequence). V dropped 5 bases and J dropped 0 bases, with 8 bases sitting between them. The CDR3 is made up of 13 amino acids. The CDR3 bases are TGCAGTGCTCAGTTTAATAGCAATCAGCCCCAGCATTTT. Protein product: CSAQFNSNQPQHF.

Many counts were recorded for this clonotype. This chain uses TRBV20-1 with TRBJ2-5; D is perhaps TRBD2 (6 bases). From germline, CDR1 is DFQATT and CDR2 SNEGSKA (reference sequence). The CDR3 is 13 amino acids. V dropped 4 bases and J dropped 1 base, with 10 bases sitting between them. CDR3 bases: TGCAGTGCTAATTTGGGGGGCCAAGAGACCCAGTACTTC. It yields the protein CSANLGGQETQYF.

V is TRBV7-2 and J is TRBJ1-3; TRBD1 might be the D (5 bases). The V end was cut by 4 bases, the J end by 4 bases, with 14 bases between. This CDR3 has 15 residues. Germline CDR1 SGHTA, CDR2 FQGNSA. The CDR3 bases are TGTGCCAGCAGCTACGGACACTTCTTCGGAAACACCATATATTTT. This encodes CASSYGHFFGNTIYF.

V gene TRBV20-1 combines with J gene TRBJ1-2; no firm D call. The CDR3 runs 15 residues. V shed 3 bases and J shed 4 bases, with 18 bases lying between them. The germline CDR1 and CDR2 sequences are DFQATT and SNEGSKA (reference sequence). The CDR3 reads CSASHNQAKIYGYTF. The DNA of the CDR3 is TGCAGTGCTAGTCATAATCAGGCAAAAATCTATGGCTACACCTTC.

This clonotype showed up just a few times. The chain is built from TRBV20-1 and TRBJ1-5; possibly TRBD1 for D (5 bases). CDR1 is DFQATT, CDR2 SNEGSKA, per germline (reference sequence). V shed 7 bases and J shed 2 bases, with 9 bases lying between them. The CDR3 covers 12 residues. CDR3 sequence reads: CSGGGGNQPQHF. CDR3 in DNA: TGCAGTGGGGGGGGGGGCAATCAGCCCCAGCATTTT.

To note about this clonotype: The junction and the germline gene differ at one end; a read error may be behind it. The chain combines TRBV13 with TRBJ2-7; 7 bases map to TRBD2. Germline lookup yields CDR1 PRHDT and CDR2 FYEKMQ (reference sequence). This CDR3 spans 13 amino acids. CDR3 residues: CPGEKRGKKEQYF. Written as DNA, the CDR3 is TGCCCCGGGGAGAAGCGGGGCAAAAAAGAGCAGTACTTC.

The rearrangement links TRBV5-5 to TRBJ2-2; D is ambiguous. Germline values: CDR1 SGHKS, CDR2 YYEKEE (reference sequence). The CDR3 sequence is 15 residues long. Trimming shortened V by 7 bases and J by 1 base, and 14 bases separated the two germline ends. CDR3 protein: CASGLDWENTGELFF. CDR3 nucleotides: TGTGCCAGCGGCCTCGATTGGGAGAACACCGGGGAGCTGTTTTTT.

This clonotype has a count of ten or more. The chain employs TRBV5-1 and TRBJ2-1; weak D call: TRBD1 (6 bases). Trimming left V 0 bases short and J 1 base short, with 11 bases between. The CDR3 contains 16 residues. In germline, CDR1 is SGHRS, CDR2 YFSETQ. The CDR3: CASSLADRSSYNEQFF. CDR3 DNA: TGCGCCAGCAGCTTGGCCGACAGGTCATCCTACAATGAGCAGTTCTTC.